This T cell receptor (beta chain) was profiled in a study of T cell responses to AZD1222 COVID-19 vaccine. Study background: Pooling covered second doses at about 4 or about 12 weeks. General study points: Vaccine-related CD4 TCRs covered spike, predominating at 160-218 and 743-854.

TCRdb's copy holds only in-frame clones and misses some; the assay was immunoSEQ multiplex PCR. Here the sample spans 150,000 to 200,000 clones, about 85% being singletons. This clone appeared a few times. The antigen is undetermined. This sequence was found in an adult in good health. The sample consisted of peripheral blood, taken on day 0 of AZD1222 vaccination.

In nucleotides, the CDR3 is TGTGCCACCTCTAGCGGGGGGACCTACGAGCAGTACTTC. This sequence encodes CATSSGGTYEQYF. This chain connects TRBV19 to TRBJ2-7, with 11 bases that match TRBD2. CDR1 and CDR2 from the germline V gene are LNHDA and SQIVND (reference sequence). The CDR3 spans 13 residues. The V and J ends lost 10 bases and 2 bases, in that order; junction bases with no gene match: 4.